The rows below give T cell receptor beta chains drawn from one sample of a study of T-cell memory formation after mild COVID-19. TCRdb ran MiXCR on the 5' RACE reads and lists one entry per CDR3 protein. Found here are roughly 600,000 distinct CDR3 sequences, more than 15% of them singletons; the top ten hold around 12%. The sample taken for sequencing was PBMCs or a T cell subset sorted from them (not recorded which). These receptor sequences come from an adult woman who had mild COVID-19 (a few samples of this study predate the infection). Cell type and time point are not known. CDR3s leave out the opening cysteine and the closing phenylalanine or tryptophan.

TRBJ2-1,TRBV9,ASSVVGTSGRNRGNEQF
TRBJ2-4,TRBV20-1,SATPRTALAKNIQY
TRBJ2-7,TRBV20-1,SARKIGDTGQY
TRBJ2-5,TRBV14,ASSQVVLETQY
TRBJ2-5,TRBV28,ASSSLRVQETQY
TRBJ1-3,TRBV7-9,ASSGWDRAGNTIY
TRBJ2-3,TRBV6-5,ASSRTLIPQGQDTQY
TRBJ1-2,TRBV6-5,ASSYSGATNNYGYT
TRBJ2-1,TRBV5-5,ASRDRLLAYNEQF
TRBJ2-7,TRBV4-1,ASSQSRDSYEQY
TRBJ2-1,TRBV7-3,ASSLMPGGRNEQF
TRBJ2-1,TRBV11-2,ASSLAAGAKDEQF
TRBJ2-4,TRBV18,ASSPERGQAKNIQY
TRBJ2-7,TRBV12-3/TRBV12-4,ASSSDTSPYEQY
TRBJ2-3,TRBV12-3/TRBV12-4,ASKKGTSGRMGTDTQY
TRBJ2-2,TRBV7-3,ASSPQAGGTGELF
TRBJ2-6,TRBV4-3,ASKRSGANVLT
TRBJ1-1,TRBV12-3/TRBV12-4,ASSLPVAGQTNTEAF
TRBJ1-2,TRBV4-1,ASSLLDRGRGYT
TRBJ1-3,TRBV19,ASSRPWDAHGGSSGNTIY
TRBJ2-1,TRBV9,ASSMQGGPYNEQF
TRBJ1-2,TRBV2,ASSDYPANYGYT
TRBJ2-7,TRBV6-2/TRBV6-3,ASRPGTDYEQY
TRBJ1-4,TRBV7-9,ASSNGQGYGKLF
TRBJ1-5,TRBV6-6,ASSYYGEANQPQH
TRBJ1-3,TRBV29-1,SVDSASGNTIY
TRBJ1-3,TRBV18,ASSPNQGHGNTIY
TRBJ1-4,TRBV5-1,ASSGSGDRAEKLF
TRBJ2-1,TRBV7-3,ASSLTPAVEQF
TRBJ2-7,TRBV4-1,ASSQVGGGRGNEQY
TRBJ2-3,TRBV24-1,ATSVDQDTQY
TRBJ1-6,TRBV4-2,ASSPSDRDNSPLH
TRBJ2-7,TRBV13,ASRYSRGEQY
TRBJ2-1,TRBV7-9,ASSLTDRVQF
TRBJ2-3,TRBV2,ASSEAVAGRADTQY
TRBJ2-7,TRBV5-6,ASSGLAVSSYEQY
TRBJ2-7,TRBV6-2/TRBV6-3,ASSYWGQGANEQY
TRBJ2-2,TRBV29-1,SVEGLGRGAGELF
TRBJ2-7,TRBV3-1,ASSQVRSYQY
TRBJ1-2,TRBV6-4,ASSDNGRGYT
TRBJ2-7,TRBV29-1,SVESEGDSYEQY
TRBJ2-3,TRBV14,ASSQGGTTSGRTDTQY
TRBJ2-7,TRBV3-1,ASSHPAGGTYEQY
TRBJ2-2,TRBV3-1,ASSQVSGSSTGELF
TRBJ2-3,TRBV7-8,ASSLEKGDTQY
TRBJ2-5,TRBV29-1,SVVRASETQY
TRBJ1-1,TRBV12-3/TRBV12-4,ASSGTGWTEAF
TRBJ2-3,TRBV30,AWSVGGGQGADTQY
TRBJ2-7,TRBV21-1,ASSKARCSYEQY
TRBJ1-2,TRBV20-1,SALNRVAGQGRNYGYT
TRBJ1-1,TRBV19,ASSPQSTEAF
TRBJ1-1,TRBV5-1,ASSGLPGVWNTEAF
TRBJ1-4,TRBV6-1,ASSDGQTRNEKLF
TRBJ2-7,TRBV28,ASSLSWGRYEQY
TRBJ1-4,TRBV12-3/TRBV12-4,ASMQDRAREKLF
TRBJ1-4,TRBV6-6,ASNKYRGSREKLF
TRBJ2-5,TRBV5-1,ASSQHTSQETQY
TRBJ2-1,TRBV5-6,ASRGETGWRDNEQF
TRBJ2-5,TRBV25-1,ASSESGGRETQY
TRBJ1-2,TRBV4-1,ASSPVTGEYGYT